What follows are 30 T cell receptor beta chains derived from one specimen sequenced in a study of circulating CD8 cells and anti-PD-1 response in melanoma. Sorting of live CD3+CD8+TCRalphabeta+ cells by PD-1 and/or TIGIT gave four subsets. Using roughly 16 ng of total RNA, TCR libraries were made with the QIAseq Immune Repertoire TCR panel. A single record per CDR3 protein comes from TCRdb applying MiXCR to the reads. The data hold some 500 distinct CDR3 sequences, with approximately 10% observed a single time. The sequences come from CD8+ T cells from PBMCs, collected at baseline or after one month of anti-PD-1 therapy (not recorded which). Receptors were obtained from a human donor with melanoma.

This clonotype was counted once. V usage is TRBV9 and J usage is TRBJ2-7; TRBD1 or TRBD2 may be the D gene (5 bases each). The germline V gene encodes CDR1 SGDLS and CDR2 YYNGEE. The CDR3 has 14 amino acids. V dropped 3 bases and J dropped 7 bases, with 17 bases sitting between them. Here the CDR3 reads CASSAGTPRDEQYF. CDR3 bases: TGTGCCAGCAGCGCCGGGACCCCAAGGGATGAGCAGTACTTC.

This clonotype was observed a handful of times. Germline and junction disagree at one end, which may indicate a read error. The chain uses TRBV29-1 and TRBJ2-6; D gene ambiguous. Germline CDR1 reads SQVTM; CDR2 reads ANQGSEA. The CDR3 spans 14 residues. The DNA for the CDR3 is TGCTGCGTTGATGTGGAATCCGGGGCCAACGTCCTGACTTTC. It encodes CCVDVESGANVLTF.

Relative to its sample, this clonotype is large (0.1 to 1%). The chain links TRBV19 to TRBJ2-3; weak D call: TRBD2 (5 bases). The germline V gene encodes CDR1 LNHDA and CDR2 SQIVND (reference sequence). Trimming stripped 5 bases from V and 0 bases from J, with 6 bases between. This CDR3 spans 13 amino acids. In DNA form, the CDR3 reads TGTGCCAGTAGTGTAGCGAGCACAGATACGCAGTATTTT. Translating gives CASSVASTDTQYF.

This clonotype was detected a few times. The V and J genes are TRBV19 and TRBJ2-1; 13 bases are a match to TRBD2. The CDR3 extends over 15 amino acids. The V gene's germline CDR1 is LNHDA and CDR2 SQIVND (reference sequence). V shed 5 bases, J shed 8 bases, and the junction held 6 bases outside the gene matches. CDR3 protein: CASSAPLAGGHEQFF. DNA of the CDR3: TGTGCCAGTAGTGCCCCACTAGCGGGGGGGCATGAGCAGTTCTTC.

This clonotype is categorized as medium-sized (0.01 to 0.1%). The chain links TRBV21-1 to TRBJ2-1; no DNA check was done on the table's D call, TRBD1. TRBV21-1 is given as a pseudogene. This CDR3 is 17 amino acids long. This CDR3 reads CASSKGIPGPGGYEQFF. The CDR3 nucleotides read TGTGCCAGCAGCAAAGGTATCCCGGGACCAGGAGGCTATGAGCAGTTCTTC.

Judged by abundance, this clonotype is medium-sized (0.01 to 0.1%). The J gene is TRBJ2-7, the V gene TRBV25-1, with D possibly matching TRBD1 (6 bases). The CDR3 loop spans 12 amino acids. Germline lookup yields CDR1 MGHDK and CDR2 SYGVNS. The V gene lost 8 bases and the J gene lost 0 bases, with 8 bases spanning the gap. CDR3 DNA sequence: TGTGCCAGCCGGGACAACTCCTACGAGCAGTACTTC. Its translation is CASRDNSYEQYF.

This clonotype is classed as medium-sized (0.01 to 0.1%). The V call is TRBV19, the J call TRBJ2-1; D call uncertain. The V gene's germline CDR1 is LNHDA and CDR2 SQIVND (reference sequence). The V gene lost 3 bases and the J gene lost 2 bases, with 17 bases spanning the gap. This CDR3 spans 17 amino acids. In nucleotides, the CDR3 is TGTGCCAGTAGTATTGAATCCCCGAGCCTAGCCTACAATGAGCAGTTCTTC. It codes for CASSIESPSLAYNEQFF.

By share, this clonotype ranks as medium-sized. The gene calls are TRBV19 and TRBJ2-3; no clear D gene. The CDR3 totals 13 residues. The V gene lost 3 bases and the J gene lost 2 bases, with 6 bases spanning the gap. From germline, CDR1 is LNHDA and CDR2 SQIVND (reference sequence). The CDR3 here is CASSIDPTDTQYF. CDR3 bases: TGTGCCAGTAGTATCGACCCCACAGATACGCAGTATTTT. The full variable domain, its missing parts supplied by reference TRBV19 and TRBJ2-3, is DGGITQSPKYLFRKEGQNVTLSCEQNLNHDAMYWYRQDPGQGLRLIYYSQIVNDFQKGDIAEGYSVSREKKESFPLTVTSAQKNPTAFYLCASSIDPTDTQYFGPGTRLTVL.

Within the sample, this clonotype is medium-sized. V gene TRBV11-3 combines with J gene TRBJ2-3; the match to TRBD2 covers 13 bases. The CDR3 length is 18 residues. Germline assignment: CDR1 SGHNT and CDR2 YENEEA. V lost 1 base and J lost 6; bases outside the gene matches: 10. This CDR3 is CASSLGPRLAGGFDTQYF. CDR3 DNA sequence: TGTGCCAGCAGCTTAGGTCCCCGACTAGCGGGGGGTTTCGATACGCAGTATTTT.

Within the sample, this clonotype is medium-sized. The chain couples TRBV12-3 or TRBV12-4 to TRBJ2-2; D is possibly TRBD1 (8 bases). The ends were cut back, 6 bases at V and 9 bases at J, with 14 bases in the middle. CDR3 length equals 13 residues. CDR3 nucleotide sequence: TGTGCCAGCAGACAGGGGGGGATGCGGGAGCTGTTTTTT. Translated: CASRQGGMRELFF.

In its sample, this clonotype ranks as medium-sized. The J gene is TRBJ1-2, the V gene TRBV20-1; D uncertain. The CDR3 totals 14 residues. Germline V gene sequence: CDR1 DFQATT, CDR2 SNEGSKA (reference sequence). V was pared by 0 bases and J by 6 bases, with 14 bases between. The CDR3 coding sequence is TGCAGTGCTAGAGATGAGCCCCCAGGCGATGGCTACACCTTC. Translation gives CSARDEPPGDGYTF.

The genes are TRBV3-1 and TRBJ2-3; tentatively, D is TRBD2 (5 bases). V lost 5 bases and J 5 bases, leaving 23 bases between the germline ends. The CDR3 is made up of 17 amino acids. Germline CDR1 and CDR2: LGHDT and YNNKEL (reference sequence). This CDR3 is CASSSWSSGDLRDTQYF. The CDR3 DNA reads TGTGCCAGCAGCTCCTGGTCCAGCGGTGATTTGAGAGATACGCAGTATTTT.

In its sample, this clonotype is large. The chain is built from TRBV2 and TRBJ2-1; D not certain. The CDR3 sequence is 14 residues long. Germline CDR1 reads SNHLY; CDR2 reads FYNNEI. The V and J ends lost 2 bases and 8 bases respectively, with 13 bases between them. The CDR3 sequence: CASSEFSGSDEQFF. In nucleotides, the CDR3 is TGTGCCAGCAGTGAATTCTCCGGGTCCGATGAGCAGTTCTTC.

This clonotype qualifies as large. The chain recombines TRBV15 with TRBJ2-5; 9 bases map to TRBD2. The CDR3 runs 16 residues. The V segment lost 0 bases and the J segment 5 bases; nucleotides outside the gene matches: 7. CDR1 LNHNV and CDR2 YYDKDF come from the germline V gene (reference sequence). This chain's CDR3 is CATSRDGGLASETQYF. The CDR3 region has the DNA TGTGCCACCAGCAGAGATGGGGGACTAGCTTCGGAGACCCAGTACTTC.

This clonotype appeared a few times. V and J are TRBV2 and TRBJ1-1; 7 bases fit TRBD1. The ends lost 2 bases at V and 3 bases at J; junction bases unmatched: 6. The CDR3 loop spans 15 amino acids. From germline, CDR1 is SNHLY and CDR2 FYNNEI. CDR3 bases: TGTGCCAGCAGTGAACCCCACAGGGGAGACACTGAAGCTTTCTTT. Translating gives CASSEPHRGDTEAFF.

This clonotype is medium-sized (0.01 to 0.1%) by share. This chain connects TRBV12-3 or TRBV12-4 to TRBJ2-1; 7 bases agree with TRBD2. Losses at the gene ends were 6 bases for V and 4 bases for J; bases not matched to a gene: 6. The CDR3 is made up of 14 amino acids. The CDR3 DNA is TGTGCCAGCAGCATAGCGGGTGGGTACAATGAGCAGTTCTTC. It yields the protein CASSIAGGYNEQFF.

By sample fraction, this clonotype is large. This rearrangement joins TRBV29-1 to TRBJ2-2; 7 nucleotides agree with TRBD2. The CDR3 totals 13 residues. V lost 7 bases to trimming and J lost 4 bases; unmatched junction nucleotides: 6. Looked up from germline, CDR1 is SQVTM and CDR2 is ANQGSEA. The CDR3 DNA sequence: TGCAGCGCCCGGGTAGCGGGCACCGGGGAGCTGTTTTTT. Residues: CSARVAGTGELFF.

By sample fraction, this clonotype is medium-sized. V usage is TRBV19 and J usage is TRBJ2-7; 8 nucleotides match TRBD2. Germline CDR1 LNHDA, CDR2 SQIVND (reference sequence). V gave up 3 bases and J gave up 4 bases; unmatched junction bases: 5. The CDR3 contains 14 residues. The DNA for the CDR3 is TGTGCCAGTAGTATGAGCGGGGGAAGGTACGAGCAGTACTTC. Translating it yields CASSMSGGRYEQYF.

Concerning this clonotype: A much larger clone differs from this one at a single base, so this may be a read error. J is TRBJ2-2 and V is TRBV9, with D tentatively TRBD2 (5 bases). The CDR3 extends over 14 amino acids. The germline CDR1 and CDR2 sequences are SGDLS and YYNGEE. CDR3: CASSVVTNTGELLF. CDR3 nucleotide sequence: TGTGCCAGCAGCGTAGTCACAAACACCGGGGAGCTGCTTTTT. The variable domain in full, with the rest retrieved from reference TRBV9 and TRBJ2-2, is DSGVTQTPKHLITATGQRVTLRCSPRSGDLSVYWYQQSLDQGLQFLIQYYNGEERAKGNILERFSAQQFPDLHSELNLSSLELGDSALYFCASSVVTNTGELLFGEGSRLTVL.

The chain has TRBV27 and TRBJ2-5; TRBD1 might be the D (5 bases). The germline CDR1 and CDR2 sequences are MNHEY and SMNVEV (reference sequence). V lost 6 bases to trimming and J lost 1 base, with 9 bases between them. CDR3 length: 13 residues. This chain's CDR3 is CASSPQGQETQYF. DNA of the CDR3: TGTGCCAGCAGCCCCCAGGGCCAAGAGACCCAGTACTTC.

This clonotype is judged medium-sized. The chain couples TRBV29-1 to TRBJ2-7; D remains ambiguous. The CDR3 runs to 12 residues. The germline V gene encodes CDR1 SQVTM and CDR2 ANQGSEA. V dropped 3 bases and J dropped 5 bases, with 11 bases sitting between them. The DNA of the CDR3 is TGCAGCGTTGAGTGGGGTGGCCACGAGCAGTACTTC. It yields the protein CSVEWGGHEQYF.

This clonotype rates as large. This sequence joins TRBV4-3 and TRBJ1-1; D remains unclear. The CDR3 length is 14 residues. The germline gives CDR1 LGHNA, CDR2 YSLEER. V was trimmed by 2 bases and J by 4 bases, leaving 11 bases between them. The CDR3 DNA follows: TGCGCCAGCAGCCAACCTTCCCTGAGCACTGAAGCTTTCTTT. Amino acid sequence: CASSQPSLSTEAFF.

The chain is built from TRBV7-2 and TRBJ2-5; D gene unclear. The V gene lost 1 base and the J gene lost 5 bases, with 8 bases spanning the gap. The length of the CDR3 is 13 residues. From germline, CDR1 is SGHTA and CDR2 FQGNSA. Here the CDR3 DNA reads TGTGCCAGCAGCTTAGACTCCACGGAGACCCAGTACTTC. It yields the protein CASSLDSTETQYF.

This clonotype was found a few times. The chain couples TRBV19 to TRBJ2-2; weak D call: TRBD2 (6 bases). V lost 2 bases to trimming and J lost 6 bases, with 10 bases between them. The CDR3 loop spans 14 amino acids. Germline-derived CDR1 and CDR2 are LNHDA and SQIVND (reference sequence). For the CDR3, the DNA is TGTGCCAGTAGTATACAGGGACTCGCCGGGGAGCTGTTTTTT. It encodes CASSIQGLAGELFF.

This clonotype has more than one count but fewer than ten. An end of the junction differs from the germline gene, which may be a read error. This chain connects TRBV12-5 to TRBJ2-2; TRBD1 matches 7 bases. CDR1 and CDR2 from the germline V gene are LGHNT and FRNRAP. CDR3 size: 16 residues. The chain's CDR3 is CASGWGTDSSTGERFF. For the CDR3, the DNA is TGTGCTAGTGGTTGGGGGACAGACTCGAGCACCGGGGAGCGGTTTTTT. Full variable domain (outside the CDR3, taken from reference TRBV12-5 and TRBJ2-2): DARVTQTPRHKVTEMGQEVTMRCQPILGHNTVFWYRQTMMQGLELLAYFRNRAPLDDSGMPKDRFSAEMPDATLATLKIQPSEPRDSAVYFCASGWGTDSSTGERFFGEGSRLTVL.

This clonotype is large in the sample. The genes are TRBV6-5 and TRBJ2-2; D unclear. The CDR3 extends over 13 amino acids. Between the trimmed V and J ends, which lost 0 bases and 6 bases, there was a span of 5 bases. Germline values: CDR1 MNHEY, CDR2 SVGAGI. The DNA for the CDR3 is TGTGCCAGCAGTTACTCGAGTTCCGGGGAGCTGTTTTTT. Amino acids: CASSYSSSGELFF.

This rearrangement joins TRBV2 to TRBJ2-7; weak D call: TRBD2 (6 bases). This CDR3 is built from 12 residues. V lost 8 bases, J lost 6 bases, and 14 bases lay in between. From germline, CDR1 is SNHLY and CDR2 FYNNEI. Here the CDR3 reads CASLGDLSEQYF. CDR3 sequence (DNA): TGTGCCAGCCTGGGGGACTTATCCGAGCAGTACTTC.

In this sample, this clonotype is medium-sized. V and J are TRBV19 and TRBJ1-1; D gene unclear. Between the trimmed V and J ends, which lost 5 bases and 6 bases, there was a span of 10 bases. The germline gives CDR1 LNHDA, CDR2 SQIVND (reference sequence). The CDR3 runs to 12 residues. The CDR3 coding sequence is TGTGCCAGTAGTTTGGGGTTGGCTGAAGCTTTCTTT. It codes for CASSLGLAEAFF.

By frequency in the sample, this clonotype is large. The rearrangement joins TRBV19 to TRBJ2-3; D gene unclear. The CDR3 sequence is 16 residues long. V lost 3 bases and J 0 bases, leaving 13 bases between the germline ends. Germline V gene data show CDR1 as LNHDA and CDR2 as SQIVND (reference sequence). The CDR3 sequence is CASSIGVVASTDTQYF. The CDR3 DNA reads TGTGCCAGTAGTATTGGGGTGGTAGCTAGCACAGATACGCAGTATTTT.

This clonotype is medium-sized by share. The rearrangement links TRBV6-2 or TRBV6-3 to TRBJ1-1; D is ambiguous. This CDR3 region has 11 residues. Germline CDR1 reads MNHEY; CDR2 reads SVGEGT. V lost 6 bases and J 1 base, leaving 3 bases between the germline ends. The CDR3 loop reads CASRANTEAFF. The CDR3 region has the DNA TGTGCCAGCAGGGCGAACACTGAAGCTTTCTTT.